Reported below is one T cell receptor (beta chain). There is no known antigen for this receptor. One base away there is no much larger clone; base qualities are not given. The library came from the immunoSEQ multiplex PCR assay. For the multiplex PCR, a mixture combining 60 forward primers for TCR Vbeta segments and 13 reverse primers for TCR Jbeta segments was used. The CDR3 region of rearranged TCR beta genes was amplified from genomic DNA with a multiplex PCR assay. On the Illumina HiSeq System, the amplified TCR beta libraries were sequenced as 87-base-pair reads. In the original analysis: A later analysis tallied tens of millions of unique TCR beta chains across the 640 or so repertoires, and approximately 12 million of those chains were shared by two or more donors. Raw reads were error-corrected and collapsed into unique sequences by a nearest-neighbor algorithm in which closely related sequences were merged to remove PCR and sequencing errors. V, D and J gene segments were assigned by aligning CDR3 sequences to IMGT reference sequences. For a sequence to be retained, a match of at least six nucleotides to both a V gene segment and a J gene segment was required. Rearrangements were called productive when the CDR3 lacked stop codons and stayed in frame with V and J; all others were non-productive. CDR3 was defined according to IMGT convention as the region running from the second conserved V-encoded cysteine to the conserved J-encoded phenylalanine. The earlier analysis of 587 of the donors excluded any sequence lacking an unambiguous match to a single V gene segment. An earlier analysis of fewer than 750 of the donors classified V segments as functional when productive rearrangements were above 56.7% and as segregating when the standard deviation between donors was above 5%. To diagnose cytomegalovirus status from the catalog of TCR beta chain sequences, a statistical classification framework was built. V and J gene assignment, in a later analysis, came from comparing TCR nucleotide sequences with IMGT/GENE-DB human TR gene sequences. In a later analysis, CDR3 sequences and most-parsimonious VDJ recombination scenarios were assigned using the TCRdist pipeline. A later analysis defined each TCR beta chain by its CDR3 amino acid sequence plus V-gene family, and excluded reads lacking a unique V-gene family. To address suspected cross-contamination and a sequencing artifact, a later analysis removed over 500 highly shared, low-generation-probability nucleotide sequences. For each public chain, a later analysis derived a clonal expansion index from normalized ranks of inferred template counts within each repertoire. A later analysis computed generation probabilities with a VDJ recombination model fitted to out-of-frame rearrangements, and checked the results against IGoR. Hypergeometric tests were used in a later analysis to score TCR-TCR, TCR-HLA and TCR-CMV co-occurrence, with a repertoire-size bias correction applied to the TCR pairs. To estimate false discovery rates, a later analysis permuted the HLA or CMV assignments 20 times. In a later analysis, co-occurring TCRs were grouped using DBSCAN, with TCRdist sequence similarity added in when clustering inside HLA-allele-positive subsets. For co-occurrence clustering, repertoires with fewer than 30,000 or more than 120,000 public chains were excluded, along with about five repertoires with anomalous nucleotide sharing. TCRdb obtained this table from immuneACCESS and retained in-frame rearrangements with V and J assigned. These tables miss some clones; where compared with another copy, unresolved V genes account for less than half of the shortfall, and the remainder is unexplained. V and J calls and clone size come straight from that table; D and trimming were deduced from the DNA. The sample yields over 75,000 clones; around three quarters were counted once. The ten largest clones capture about 3.1% of the sample.

This sample is part of a study of cytomegalovirus exposure and HLA in healthy donors listed by TCRdb under 2017. As for the study more broadly: An earlier analysis of 587 of the donors reported approximately 300 Gb of sequence data and 100 million to 120 million unique TCR beta sequences obtained from around 170 million T cells. Every repertoire in the discovery cohort had been generated on one and the same sequencing platform. The study profiled the T cell repertoires of approximately 700 subjects by immunosequencing and related them to cytomegalovirus serostatus. Genome-wide SNP genotypes for about three fifths of the roughly 670 donors were used in a later genetic analysis, which treated that subset as a discovery cohort. Donor age, sex, ethnicity and CMV serostatus were compiled alongside the repertoire data. Besides the first cohort of 666 subjects, a separate validation cohort made up of 120 different subjects was used. In a later analysis, previously published TCR beta repertoires from about 640 donors were re-analyzed and high-resolution HLA genotyping was added so that TCR occurrence patterns could be studied. Five DR-DQ haplotypes were handled as single units for association and clustering because linkage in the cohort was strong. In the later analysis, no new phenotypic data were used to find candidate immune exposures; instead, reliance was placed on TCR beta sequences and their occurrence across donors. Across 398 genotyped donors of the cohort, an average of 235,054 unique TCR beta nucleotide sequences per donor were sequenced, and approximately 19% of those sequences were non-productive. An early release that covered fewer than 800 HLA-typed donors contained approximately 300 gigabases of sequencing data and around 85 million unique TCR sequences. The study aimed to test whether cataloging public T cell receptors could reveal signatures of past pathogen exposure. To predict cytomegalovirus infection status, the study combined high-throughput TCR immunosequencing, statistical association of individual TCRs with disease status, and machine learning. HLA typing covered class I and class II loci at four-digit resolution. The genetic ancestry cluster associated with self-reported Caucasian donors included 70% to 85% of the 350 to 500 genotyped donors. Typing coverage differed by locus: A, B, C, DRB1 and DQB1 were typed in roughly 629-630 donors, DQA1 in approximately 520, DPA1 in some 600, and DPB1 in 400 to 480. To decide whether each TCR beta V gene segment behaved as functional or pseudogenic, an earlier analysis of some 600 of the donors relied on high-throughput TCR beta sequencing.

Overall results and qualifications from the work: In the study, approximately 160 TCR beta chains were listed as associated with cytomegalovirus. A few of the identified cytomegalovirus-associated TCR beta chains were confirmed in vitro to be specific for cytomegalovirus antigens. Linkage disequilibrium might explain the correlated functional status among segregating V segments, but an unknown experimental factor could not be excluded. Because counts were too low, roughly 18 rarely observed V segments, including chromosome 9 orphons, were left out of the earlier analysis of over 550 of the donors. Because HLA typing was unavailable for some donors at each locus, only the typed subset was used in association tests. Only TCR beta chains were sequenced in this cohort, and the absence of alpha or paired-chain data limited detectable features. In a later genetic analysis, fewer N-insertions in productive TCRs were reported among donors in an Asian-associated ancestry cluster than the roughly 700-donor mean. It was suggested by the authors that the approach could potentially be generalized to other disease states and immunological phenotypes. Roughly uniform sequencing depth across donors was assumed in presence/absence analyses, although this assumption may not hold. A group of highly shared sequence variants was considered likely to be a technical artifact of the sequencing pipeline. V-gene and J-gene trimming of TCR beta chains was associated with a missense DCLRE1C variant in a later genetic analysis, and the association was replicated in an independent cohort. When HLA alleles, especially DR and DQ, strongly co-occurred, TCR associations were difficult to assign to individual alleles. Most TCR sequences were observed very rarely across donors, whereas some public TCRs were present in many individuals. In a later analysis, around 17,000 TCR beta sequences were associated with specific HLA alleles at a false discovery rate of 0.05. In a later analysis, the rate of TCR association differed among HLA loci, with DRB1 alleles having the most associated TCRs and HLA-C alleles having the fewest. Immune exposure information for the cohort was limited to CMV serostatus. The classifier was reported to diagnose cytomegalovirus status with high specificity and sensitivity in both the original cohort and the validation cohort. An earlier analysis of 587 of the donors showed that most TCR beta V segments appeared in productive rearrangements either about 90% or about 30% of the time, which broadly matched IMGT annotations. In a later analysis, HLA-associated TCR beta chains showed more clonal expansion and lower generation probabilities than non-associated chains that were equally common. A later analysis found that most CMV-associated TCR beta chains appeared HLA-restricted, with HLA associations seemingly driven largely by CMV exposure. A further reported finding was that TCR beta sequences accurately predicted the HLA-A and HLA-B alleles for most subjects in the first cohort. Some IMGT-functional V segments, including TRBV6-2 and TRBV6-3, could not be distinguished by the 87-base-pair reads and were therefore excluded. Several of the top co-occurrence clusters appeared to be linked to parvovirus B19, influenza, CMV and Epstein-Barr virus, according to a later analysis.

The cohort consisted of some 730 healthy bone marrow donors. At the time of sampling, every cohort member was nominally healthy, though immune exposures that went unrecorded were likely present. The donor tested CMV seropositive, placing the donor among the roughly 300 seropositive members of the cohort. Every donor gave a peripheral blood sample, and the peripheral blood mononuclear cells from that sample were used for TCR beta sequencing. Genomic DNA was extracted from the blood cell samples with the Qiagen DNeasy Blood Extraction Kit. The germline V gene supplies CDR1 SGHDT and CDR2 YYEEEE. The CDR3 sequence holds 15 residues, the cysteine and phenylalanine included. The CDR3 DNA has 45 bases and is translated from base 1. Relative to germline, V is 2 bases shorter and J is 2 bases shorter, with 11 bases between their ends.

Recombination linked TRBV5-6 to TRBJ1-5; the D gene is not confidently resolved. Sequenced sample: PBMCs. The sequence was collected from a male donor in good health and CMV-seropositive. The DNA sequence is as follows: TGTGCCAGCAGCTTCCGGGGTATCGGCAATCAGCCCCAGCATTTT. This translates into CASSFRGIGNQPQHF.